The source of this T cell receptor beta chain is a study of shared clonotypes between healthy human individuals (TCRdb year 2020). About the full investigation: Three men and two women, aged 18 to 49 years, made up the cohort. For each donor, CD4 naive and CD4 memory were each run on three plates, CD8 naive on two plates, and CD8 memory on one plate. To estimate repertoire size and how much clonotypes are shared between individuals, the study performed deep sequencing of blood TCR repertoires from about five healthy adults. Different laboratories and diverse techniques were used to prepare libraries and sequence TCR repertoires, to increase sequencing depth and limit assay-specific biases. Leukapheresis yielded between about 0.9 and 8.9 billion PBMCs per donor. Points the paper makes about the study in general: Across a handful of donors, about 4.5% of naive CD4, roughly 3.3% of naive CD8, roughly 2.2% of memory CD4, and approximately 0.4% of memory CD8 clonotypes were shared. The small number of donors limited the genetic and exposure-history diversity represented. Naive subsets generally had larger estimated clonotype richness than memory subsets did. Based on pairwise subsampling, the degree of clonotype sharing among donors was expected to be affected by sequencing depth. Only blood was sampled, and tissue TCR repertoires likely differ from those in blood. Even with the large sequencing depth, rarefaction of the sorted-subset datasets indicated that sequencing was incomplete. Clonotypes shared by all four sorted-subset donors showed higher generation probabilities than non-shared clonotypes.

Concerning this clone itself: Its antigen is currently not known. Per-base qualities were not stored, and no clone one base away is much larger. Other DNA sequences of this sample code for an identical CDR3.

TCR CDR3 regions were amplified from genomic DNA by multiplex PCR using the deep immunoSEQ assay. Genomic DNA extracted from each cell subset was distributed evenly over all wells of several immunoSEQ 96-well plates, and each plate served as one replicate. For sorted subsets, 200 to 250 ng of genomic DNA, equivalent to some 30,000 T cell genomes, went into each replicate PCR. Purified libraries were measured with a Qubit 3.0 fluorometer, size-checked on a Bioanalyzer 2100, and measured again with the KAPA Library Quantification kit. Every immunoSEQ 96-well plate was sequenced on a dedicated single-read 150-cycle Illumina NextSeq 550 flow cell. For the original study's pipeline: The immunoSEQ output contained only junctional sequences without quality scores, so filtering could not match that applied to full-length reads. Sequences were annotated with PyIR, a Python wrapper for IgBLAST v1.9, using IMGT germline references to assign V/J genes and CDR3. Reads with weak V/J assignments (E-value above 1e-6), missing CDR3, stop codons, out-of-frame junctions, or ambiguous translated residues were removed. A V3J clonotype was defined by an identical inferred V gene, J gene, and CDR3 amino acid sequence. The percentage overlap between two repertoires was calculated by dividing the number of shared unique clonotypes by the size of the smaller repertoire. Three approaches were used to assess repertoire richness: RTK rarefaction, the Chao1 estimator, and Recon v2.1 estimates of unobserved clonotypes. For all TCRbeta clonotypes obtained by the gDNA method from a few donors, generation probabilities were computed with OLGA. TCRdb mirrors the immuneACCESS table, restricted to in-frame sequences. Some clones are absent from its copies; in checked studies, under half trace to an unresolved V gene, and the reason for the others is unknown. That table supplies the V and J calls and clone size; D and trimming were determined from the DNA. Recorded for this sample are approximately 2,300,000 clones; around 93% of them occurred a single time. The ten largest clones capture about 0.41% of the sample.

The donors were healthy, HIV-negative adults who had no recently reported acute infections or vaccinations. Every donor was a Caucasian adult living in Nashville, Tennessee, USA. CD4+ T cells were enriched by magnetic negative selection, after which naive cells were positively selected on CD45RA and the negative fraction was taken as the memory subset. Blood was obtained by leukapheresis, after which PBMCs were separated by Ficoll-Histopaque density gradient centrifugation and cryopreserved in liquid nitrogen vapor phase. Analytical flow cytometry was used to check the purity and quantity of every magnetically sorted T cell population. Genomic DNA was isolated from every sorted fraction and measured by UV absorbance on a Nanodrop 2000c. This receptor was taken from a man aged 18 to 29 in good health. Some clones in this sample may be carry-over from other donors' samples. The sequenced sample was naive CD4+ T cells from PBMCs. The sample's cell subset or site label, in plain terms: CD45RA+ positively selected.

The CDR3 reads CASSQGGRQETQYF. The nucleotide sequence is TGCGCCAGCAGCCAAGGGGGCAGGCAAGAGACCCAGTACTTC. The chain was built from TRBV4-1 and TRBJ2-5; a tentative D call is TRBD1 (5 bases match). From the cysteine up to the phenylalanine, the CDR3 has a length of 14 residues. The retained sequence is limited to the CDR3, 42 bases, with the frame set at the first base. V is cut by 1 base and J by 2 bases, and the space between the germline ends is 8 bases. Per the germline V gene, MGHRA is the CDR1 and YSYEKL is the CDR2.